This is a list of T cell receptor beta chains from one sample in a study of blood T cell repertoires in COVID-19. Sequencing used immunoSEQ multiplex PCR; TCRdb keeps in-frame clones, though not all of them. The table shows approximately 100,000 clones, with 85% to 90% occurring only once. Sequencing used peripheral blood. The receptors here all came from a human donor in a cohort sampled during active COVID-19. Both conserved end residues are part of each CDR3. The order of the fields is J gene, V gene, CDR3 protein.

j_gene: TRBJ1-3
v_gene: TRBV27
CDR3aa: CASSNTAGNTIYF

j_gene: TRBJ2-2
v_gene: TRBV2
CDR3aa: CASKDGTGFTGELFF

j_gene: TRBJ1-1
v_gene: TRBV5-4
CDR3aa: CASSTLHSLPVIF

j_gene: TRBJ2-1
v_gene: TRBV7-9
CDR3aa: CASSQVTSEGEQFF

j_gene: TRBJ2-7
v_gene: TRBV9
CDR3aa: CASSVGQGDYEQYF

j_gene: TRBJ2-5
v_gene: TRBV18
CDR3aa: CASSPIGGSETQYF

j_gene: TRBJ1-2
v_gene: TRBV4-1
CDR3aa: CASSHQVNYGYTF

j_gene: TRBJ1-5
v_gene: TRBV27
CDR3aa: CASSFVGGGNQPQHF

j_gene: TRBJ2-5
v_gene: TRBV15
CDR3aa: CATSRVDRVTYF

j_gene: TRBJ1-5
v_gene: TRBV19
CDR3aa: CASSIDLRGGRRINQPQHF

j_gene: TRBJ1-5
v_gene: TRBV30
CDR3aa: CAWSNLGQRREPQHF

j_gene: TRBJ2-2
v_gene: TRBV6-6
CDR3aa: CASSYSMGGTGELFF

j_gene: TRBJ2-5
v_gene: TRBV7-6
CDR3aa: CASSLYGGAGETQYF

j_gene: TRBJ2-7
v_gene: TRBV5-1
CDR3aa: CASSPQGGGDYEQYF

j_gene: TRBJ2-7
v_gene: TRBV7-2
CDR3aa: CASSLVPGGSYEQYF

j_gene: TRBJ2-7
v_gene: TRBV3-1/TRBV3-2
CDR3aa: CASSRGDRAYEQYF

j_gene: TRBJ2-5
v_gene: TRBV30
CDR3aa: CAWSPTPPTQYF

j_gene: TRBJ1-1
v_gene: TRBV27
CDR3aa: CASSPGTGGVSNTEAFF

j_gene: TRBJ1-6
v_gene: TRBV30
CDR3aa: CAWSVLRGDSPLHF

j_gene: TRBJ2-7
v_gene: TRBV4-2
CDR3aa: CASSQEGRGYGYEQYF

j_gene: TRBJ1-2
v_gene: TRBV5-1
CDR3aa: CASSLDPLSNYGYTF

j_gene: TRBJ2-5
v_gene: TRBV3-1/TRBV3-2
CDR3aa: CASSHGAGETQYF

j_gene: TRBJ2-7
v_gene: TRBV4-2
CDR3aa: CASSQDSSADYEQYF

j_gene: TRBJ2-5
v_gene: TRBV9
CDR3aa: CASSAWGQGFQETQYF

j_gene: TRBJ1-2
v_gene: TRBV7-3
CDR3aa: CASSLTTGAGYTF

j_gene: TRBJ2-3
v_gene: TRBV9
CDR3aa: CASSVGLTSVGDTQYF